These 4 T cell receptor beta chains came from one sample sequenced in a study of monozygotic twins with inflammatory bowel disease. TCRdb reprocessed the 5' RACE reads and stores each CDR3 protein as one record, lacking DNA. The sample table sets out approximately 330,000 distinct CDR3 sequences. The sequencing input was blood. These receptors were obtained from a human donor with ulcerative colitis or Crohn's disease, or a healthy co-twin of an affected twin (not recorded which).

J is TRBJ2-7 and V is TRBV5-1. This CDR3 region has 12 residues. Germline V gives CDR1 SGHRS, CDR2 YFSETQ. The CDR3 loop is CASSTDDRVQYF.

This chain joins TRBV29-1 and TRBJ2-3; the D call from TCRdb, TRBD1, cannot be confirmed without DNA. Germline V lookup: CDR1 SQVTM, CDR2 ANQGSEA. This CDR3 has 16 residues. The CDR3 loop is CSVEDRYRGTGDTQYF.

The genes are TRBV7-3 and TRBJ1-6. The CDR3 is 14 residues long. Germline-derived CDR1 and CDR2 are SGHTA and FQGTGA. The CDR3 here is CASSSGRGNSPLHF.

This sequence joins TRBV5-1 and TRBJ2-6. The CDR3 is 15 amino acids. Germline-derived CDR1 and CDR2 are SGHRS and YFSETQ. The CDR3 loop reads CASSLEHKGYNVLTF.